A single TCR beta chain is shown here with its context. Its antigen is not identified. Using immunoSEQ multiplex PCR, the repertoire was profiled, and TCRdb retains in-frame clones only, with some absent. The repertoire holds more than 35,000 clones, with 86% as singletons. Germline V lookup: CDR1 SEHNR, CDR2 FQNEAQ (reference sequence). The CDR3 sequence is 14 residues long. Trimming took 3 bases from V and 1 from J, leaving 9 bases between them. This specimen belongs to a study of OX40 agonist ivuxolimab in advanced cancers. The overall study: Patients were treated with ivuxolimab, an agonistic anti-OX40 (CD134) antibody. Study-wide findings and caveats: Researchers report that CD8+ T cells had, on average, more expanded clones than CD4+. In the 0.1-3.0 mg/kg groups, partial responders showed among the lowest expansion. What antigens the expanded peripheral T cells recognized was never established.

The receptor's source is an adult with an advanced solid tumor such as melanoma, head and neck, liver or kidney cancer. The sample consisted of CD4+ or CD8+ T cells sorted from blood, taken in a trial of the OX40 agonist ivuxolimab. The rearrangement joins TRBV7-9 to TRBJ1-1; D gene uncertain. CDR3 residues: CASSLSGQNTEAFF. In DNA form, the CDR3 reads TGTGCCAGCAGCTTGAGCGGTCAGAACACTGAAGCTTTCTTT. Using reference TRBV7-9 and TRBJ1-1 for the parts outside the CDR3, the full variable domain is DTGVSQNPRHKITKRGQNVTFRCDPISEHNRLYWYRQTLGQGPEFLTYFQNEAQLEKSRLLSDRFSAERPKGSFSTLEIQRTEQGDSAMYLCASSLSGQNTEAFFGQGTRLTVV.